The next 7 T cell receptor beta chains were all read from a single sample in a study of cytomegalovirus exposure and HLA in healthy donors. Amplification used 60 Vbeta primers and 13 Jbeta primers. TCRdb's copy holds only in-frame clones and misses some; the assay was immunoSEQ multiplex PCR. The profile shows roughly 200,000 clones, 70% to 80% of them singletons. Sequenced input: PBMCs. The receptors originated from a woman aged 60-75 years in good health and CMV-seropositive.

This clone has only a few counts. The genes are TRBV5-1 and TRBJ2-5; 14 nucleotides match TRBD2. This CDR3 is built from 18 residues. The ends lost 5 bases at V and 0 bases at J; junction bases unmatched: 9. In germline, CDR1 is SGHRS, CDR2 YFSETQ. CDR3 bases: TGCGCCAGCAGGCCTCGACTAGCGGGGGGGCCTGACCAAGAGACCCAGTACTTC. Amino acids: CASRPRLAGGPDQETQYF.

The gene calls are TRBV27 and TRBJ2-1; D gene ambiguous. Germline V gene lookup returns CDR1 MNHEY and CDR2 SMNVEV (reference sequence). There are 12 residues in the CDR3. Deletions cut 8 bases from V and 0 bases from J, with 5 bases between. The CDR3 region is CASGLSYNEQFF. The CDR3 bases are TGTGCCAGCGGGCTCTCCTACAATGAGCAGTTCTTC.

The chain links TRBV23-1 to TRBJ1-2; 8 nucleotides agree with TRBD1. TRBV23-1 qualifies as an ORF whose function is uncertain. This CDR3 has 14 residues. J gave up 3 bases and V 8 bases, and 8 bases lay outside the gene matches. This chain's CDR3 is CASGPRQGYYGYTF. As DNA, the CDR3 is TGCGCCAGCGGCCCAAGACAGGGGTACTATGGCTACACCTTC.

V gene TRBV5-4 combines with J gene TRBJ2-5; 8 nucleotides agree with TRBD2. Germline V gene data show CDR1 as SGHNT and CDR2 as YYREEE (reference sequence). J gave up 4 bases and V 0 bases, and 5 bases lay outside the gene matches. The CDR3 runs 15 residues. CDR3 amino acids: CASSLAAGAGETQYF. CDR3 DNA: TGTGCCAGCAGCTTGGCAGCGGGGGCGGGAGAGACCCAGTACTTC.

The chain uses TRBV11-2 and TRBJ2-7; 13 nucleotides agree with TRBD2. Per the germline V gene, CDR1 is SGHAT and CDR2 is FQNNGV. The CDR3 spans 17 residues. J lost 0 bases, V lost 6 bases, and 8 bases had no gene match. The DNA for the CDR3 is TGTGCCAGCAGGCGGACTAGCGGGGGCCCGAGCTCCTACGAGCAGTACTTC. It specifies CASRRTSGGPSSYEQYF.

DNA of the CDR3: TGCGCCAGCAGCTTCCAGGGGGCGCTTGGGGCCAACGTCCTGACTTTC. Translation gives CASSFQGALGANVLTF. The V call is TRBV5-1, the J call TRBJ2-6, with 8 bases that match TRBD1. The CDR3 is made up of 16 amino acids. CDR1 SGHRS and CDR2 YFSETQ come from the germline V gene. V trimming: 2 bases; J trimming: 3 bases; junction bases outside the gene matches: 4.

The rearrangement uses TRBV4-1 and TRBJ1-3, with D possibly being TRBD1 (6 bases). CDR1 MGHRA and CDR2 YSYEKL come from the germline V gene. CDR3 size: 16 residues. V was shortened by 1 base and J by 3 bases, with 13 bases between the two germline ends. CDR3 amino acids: CASSQGTAPFGNTIYF. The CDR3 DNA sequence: TGCGCCAGCAGCCAAGGGACAGCTCCTTTTGGAAACACCATATATTTT.